This T cell receptor beta chain was recovered during a study of cytomegalovirus exposure and HLA in healthy donors. Study outcomes and limitations: A later analysis showed HLA-associated TCR beta chains outstripping equally common others in clonal expansion.

To note about this clone: Its antigen is as yet unknown.

The PCR was carried out with 60 Vbeta primers and 13 Jbeta primers. The method was immunoSEQ multiplex PCR; TCRdb's version includes in-frame clones alone and lacks a portion of them. This sample's table has tens of thousands of clones. The CDR3 is 15 amino acids. Per germline, CDR1 SGHDT and CDR2 YYEEEE. Trimming removed 4 bases from V and 3 bases from J, with 14 bases in between. The chain links TRBV5-6 to TRBJ1-3; perhaps TRBD1 as D (5 bases). The origin of this receptor is a male donor in good health and CMV-seronegative. Sequenced: PBMCs. The CDR3 sequence: CASSPGRGFGNTIYF. For the CDR3, the DNA is TGTGCCAGCAGCCCAGGGAGGGGCTTTGGAAACACCATATATTTT.